Each of the 21 T cell receptor beta chains below was sequenced from the same sample in a study of blood T cell repertoires in COVID-19 (dated by TCRdb to 2020 to 2021). The library relied on the immunoSEQ multiplex PCR assay. In TCRdb, the immuneACCESS table is reduced to in-frame sequences with V and J assigned. These tables do not hold every clone; where another copy was compared, an unresolved V gene accounts for under half, and the others remain unexplained. The sample table contains 130,000 to 150,000 clones; only one count was recorded for more than 75% of them. The top ten constitute approximately 16% of the sample. The sample consisted of peripheral blood. Receptors originate from a human donor with acute or convalescent COVID-19. The donor label of this sample is uncertain.

The chain employs TRBV14 and TRBJ2-7; 7 bases fit TRBD1. In germline, CDR1 is SGHDN, CDR2 FVKESK. After removal of 1 base from V and 0 bases from J, the junction contained 9 bases not matched to a gene. The CDR3 has 17 amino acids. This chain's CDR3 is CASSQVGGPGVSYEQYF. The CDR3 region has the DNA TGTGCCAGCAGCCAAGTAGGGGGCCCCGGGGTCTCCTACGAGCAGTACTTC.

The chain combines TRBV19 with TRBJ2-2, with TRBD1 matching 7 bases. In germline, CDR1 is LNHDA, CDR2 SQIVND (reference sequence). V lost 3 bases to trimming and J lost 8 bases; unmatched junction nucleotides: 9. There are 15 residues in the CDR3. This CDR3 is CASSIGTVRSGELFF. For the CDR3, the DNA is TGTGCCAGTAGTATTGGGACAGTAAGGTCGGGGGAGCTGTTTTTT.

DNA of the CDR3: TGTGCCAGCAGCTCGAACCGGGACACCATAAAGGCCAACGTCCTGACTTTC. Translating it yields CASSSNRDTIKANVLTF. The chain links TRBV3-1 (or the pseudogene TRBV3-2) to TRBJ2-6; D is possibly TRBD1 (6 bases). Deletions cut 5 bases from V and 6 bases from J, with 20 bases between. The CDR3 extends over 17 amino acids. The V gene's germline CDR1 is LGHDT and CDR2 YNNKEL (reference sequence).

The chain combines TRBV18 with TRBJ1-2; TRBD1 agrees at 7 bases. The V and J ends lost 2 bases and 7 bases, in that order; junction bases with no gene match: 7. The CDR3 has 14 amino acids. CDR1 and CDR2 (germline): KGHSH, LQKENI. The CDR3 region has the DNA TGTGCCAGCTCACCAAACAGGGGAACGTTTGGCTACACCTTC. Translation gives CASSPNRGTFGYTF.

The chain joins TRBV30 to TRBJ1-1; no definite D call. The germline V gene has CDR1 GTSNPN and CDR2 SVGIG (reference sequence). V was shortened by 1 base and J by 4 bases, with 10 bases between the two germline ends. This CDR3 has 13 residues. This CDR3 is CAWSERPGTEAFF. As DNA, the CDR3 is TGTGCCTGGAGTGAACGCCCGGGCACTGAAGCTTTCTTT.

The genes are TRBV10-3 and TRBJ2-5; possible D gene TRBD2, 6 bases. The CDR3 contains 14 residues. Germline V gene data show CDR1 as ENHRY and CDR2 as SYGVKD. V was trimmed by 4 bases and J by 4 bases, leaving 13 bases between them. The CDR3 DNA sequence: TGTGCCATCAGTGGTGAAGGGACTCGAGAGACCCAGTACTTC. This gives the protein CAISGEGTRETQYF.

This sequence joins TRBV7-8 and TRBJ2-5; tentative D call: TRBD2 (5 bases). The CDR3 has 16 amino acids. Germline CDR1 reads SGHVS; CDR2 reads FQNEAQ. V lost 1 base and J lost 1, with 13 bases in between. CDR3 DNA: TGTGCCAGCAGCTTAGTCTTCGGGAACGCCCAAGAGACCCAGTACTTC. Protein product: CASSLVFGNAQETQYF.

The V gene is TRBV11-2, the J gene TRBJ1-2; TRBD1 is a possible D gene (5 bases). V lost 0 bases and J lost 12, with 23 bases in between. CDR3 length equals 16 residues. The germline V gene has CDR1 SGHAT and CDR2 FQNNGV. The DNA for the CDR3 is TGTGCCAGCAGCTTAGAAAACTACCCCCGGGGGGACTTCAACACCTTC. Translating it yields CASSLENYPRGDFNTF.

This clone showed up just a few times. The chain employs TRBV2 and TRBJ1-3; tentative D call: TRBD1 (6 bases). V lost 7 bases and J 6 bases, leaving 16 bases between the germline ends. The CDR3 runs 14 residues. CDR1 and CDR2 from the germline V gene are SNHLY and FYNNEI. Here the CDR3 reads CASKPQGSENTIYF. As DNA, the CDR3 is TGTGCCAGCAAGCCACAGGGTTCAGAAAACACCATATATTTT.

The genes are TRBV11-3 and TRBJ2-7; TRBD1 matches at 8 bases. With 4 bases clipped from V and 2 bases from J, the junction kept 7 bases outside the gene matches. The CDR3 covers 15 residues. Per germline, CDR1 SGHNT and CDR2 YENEEA. DNA of the CDR3: TGTGCCAGCAGCTCCGCCGGGACAGGAGCCTACGAGCAGTACTTC. It translates to CASSSAGTGAYEQYF.

The chain employs TRBV30 and TRBJ1-2; D gene ambiguous. The germline V and J ends were trimmed by 0 bases and 3 bases, with 8 bases remaining between them. The CDR3 runs to 13 residues. Germline V gene data show CDR1 as GTSNPN and CDR2 as SVGIG (reference sequence). Written as DNA, the CDR3 is TGTGCCTGGAGTGTAAGAGCCGACTATGGCTACACCTTC. As protein: CAWSVRADYGYTF.

V and J are TRBV6-5 and TRBJ1-1; a possible D gene is TRBD1 (6 bases). CDR1 MNHEY and CDR2 SVGAGI come from the germline V gene. Trimming took off 7 bases at V and 1 base at J, with 7 bases between the two ends. The CDR3 extends over 12 amino acids. The CDR3 DNA follows: TGTGCCAGCAAACAGGGGAACACTGAAGCTTTCTTT. Its protein product is CASKQGNTEAFF.

The gene calls are TRBV29-1 and TRBJ2-3; 12 positions match TRBD2. V shed 7 bases and J 1 base; nucleotides not matched to a gene: 9. This CDR3 is built from 16 residues. The germline gives CDR1 SQVTM, CDR2 ANQGSEA. This CDR3 reads CSALGLAGMGTDTQYF. The CDR3 nucleotides are TGCAGCGCCCTCGGACTAGCGGGGATGGGCACAGATACGCAGTATTTT.

The J gene is TRBJ1-1, the V gene TRBV19, with 7 nucleotides matching TRBD1. Germline CDR1 reads LNHDA; CDR2 reads SQIVND (reference sequence). Unmatched junction bases numbered 5, after V lost 4 bases and J lost 0 bases. The CDR3 is made up of 15 amino acids. The CDR3 DNA reads TGTGCCAGTAGTAAGACACAGGGGCTGAACACTGAAGCTTTCTTT. It specifies CASSKTQGLNTEAFF.

The chain joins TRBV11-1 to TRBJ2-1, with TRBD2 matching over 13 bases. V trimming: 4 bases; J trimming: 9 bases; junction bases outside the gene matches: 6. Germline V gives CDR1 SGHAT, CDR2 FQDESV (reference sequence). The CDR3 length is 15 residues. CDR3 protein: CASSYTSGGAVEQFF. The CDR3 nucleotides are TGTGCCAGCAGCTACACTAGCGGGGGGGCCGTTGAGCAGTTCTTC.

The J gene is TRBJ2-5, the V gene TRBV6-5; D may be TRBD2 (5 bases). This CDR3 region has 13 residues. Trimming removed 6 bases at V and 4 bases at J, with 12 bases between. The germline V gene encodes CDR1 MNHEY and CDR2 SVGAGI. The CDR3: CASRRERPETQYF. The DNA of the CDR3 is TGTGCCAGCAGGAGGGAGCGACCAGAGACCCAGTACTTC.

The chain's CDR3 is CASSLKTGESGAGNTIYF. CDR3 coding DNA: TGTGCCAGCAGCCTCAAGACAGGGGAATCGGGTGCTGGAAACACCATATATTTT. V gene TRBV7-2 combines with J gene TRBJ1-3; TRBD1 aligns across 8 bases. Germline CDR1 and CDR2: SGHTA and FQGNSA. The CDR3 contains 18 residues. Germline trimming cut 5 bases from V and 2 bases from J; bases unmatched to any gene: 14.

The J gene is TRBJ1-5, the V gene TRBV19; TRBD1 might be the D (6 bases). CDR1 and CDR2 from the germline V gene are LNHDA and SQIVND (reference sequence). This CDR3 comprises 17 residues. V lost 5 bases and J lost 3, with 20 bases in between. The CDR3 is CASSYEGERINNQPQHF. In DNA form, the CDR3 reads TGTGCCAGTAGTTATGAGGGGGAGAGAATAAACAATCAGCCCCAGCATTTT.

The gene calls are TRBV5-1 and TRBJ1-2, with 8 positions matching TRBD1. Germline CDR1 and CDR2: SGHRS and YFSETQ. V lost 4 bases and J lost 2; bases outside the gene matches: 4. The CDR3 sequence is 14 residues long. The CDR3: CASSPGTGNYGYTF. The CDR3 DNA sequence: TGCGCCAGCAGCCCCGGGACAGGCAACTATGGCTACACCTTC.

The chain links TRBV5-1 to TRBJ1-2; tentative D call: TRBD1 (6 bases). This CDR3 has 14 amino acids. Germline V CDR1 and CDR2: SGHRS, YFSETQ. V lost 4 bases to trimming and J lost 2 bases, with 12 bases between them. In DNA form, the CDR3 reads TGCGCCAGCAGCCCCGTAACAGGGAACTATGGCTACACCTTC. It encodes CASSPVTGNYGYTF.

The V gene is TRBV5-1, the J gene TRBJ1-2, with 10 bases fitting TRBD1. V gave up 0 bases and J gave up 4 bases; unmatched junction bases: 9. This CDR3 contains 17 residues. Germline V lookup: CDR1 SGHRS, CDR2 YFSETQ. CDR3 coding DNA: TGCGCCAGCAGCTTGGTCGGGGGACAGGGGCTAGGCTATGGCTACACCTTC. Translating it yields CASSLVGGQGLGYGYTF. The entire variable domain, with the rest obtained from reference TRBV5-1 and TRBJ1-2, is as follows: KAGVTQTPRYLIKTRGQQVTLSCSPISGHRSVSWYQQTPGQGLQFLFEYFSETQRNKGNFPGRFSGRQFSNSRSEMNVSTLELGDSALYLCASSLVGGQGLGYGYTFGSGTRLTVV.